The following is a TCR beta chain sequence with its context. Its antigen is undetermined. From the 5' RACE reads, TCRdb called clonotypes with MiXCR, one entry per CDR3 protein. The data hold about 340,000 distinct CDR3 sequences, with approximately 12% observed a single time. The data stem from a study of T cells after yellow fever vaccination. The V end was cut by 4 bases, the J end by 1 base, with 16 bases between. Germline V CDR1 and CDR2: KGHSH, LQKENI. The CDR3 spans 16 residues. Study outcomes and limitations: Abundant contaminating clonotypes from the bulk population could appear in FACS-sorted repertoires. Primary-vaccination clones mostly resurfaced post-booster (under 98% CD4, roughly 87% CD8).

The origin of this receptor is a man aged 18 to 30 who received the YFV17D yellow fever vaccine. The starting material was CD4+ T cells sorted from PBMCs, obtained 15 days after the yellow fever booster vaccination. The J gene is TRBJ1-1, the V gene TRBV18, with D possibly TRBD1 on 5 matching bases. This CDR3 is CASSRGVRATNTEAFF. The DNA of the CDR3 is TGTGCCAGCTCACGGGGGGTGCGGGCGACGAACACTGAAGCTTTCTTT.